What follows describes a single TCR beta chain. Measured with immunoSEQ multiplex PCR; TCRdb has only the in-frame clones, and not every one. The sample includes under 75,000 clones, 80% to 95% of them seen just once. This sample was included in a study of T cell changes during pregnancy in multiple sclerosis. Source: CD8+ T cells from peripheral blood mononuclear cells, taken in the second trimester of pregnancy. This clonotype was sampled from a female donor with multiple sclerosis, enrolled in a pregnancy study.

The CDR3 spells CASSLLSFGEGYGYTF. The CDR3 DNA sequence: TGTGCCAGCAGCTTGCTATCTTTCGGAGAGGGCTATGGCTACACCTTC. The chain combines TRBV11-2 with TRBJ1-2, with D unresolved. CDR1 and CDR2 (germline): SGHAT, FQNNGV. V was pared by 3 bases and J by 4 bases, with 18 bases between. The CDR3 extends over 16 amino acids. The full variable domain, in which reference TRBV11-2 and TRBJ1-2 provide the parts outside the CDR3, is EAGVAQSPRYKIIEKRQSVAFWCNPISGHATLYWYQQILGQGPKLLIQFQNNGVVDDSQLPKDRFSAERLKGVDSTLKIQPAKLEDSAVYLCASSLLSFGEGYGYTFGSGTRLTVV.